This T cell receptor beta chain was found in a study of chemoradiotherapy in HPV16-positive cancers. TCRdb keeps only in-frame clones here, not all; method: immunoSEQ multiplex PCR. The repertoire consists of some 30,000 clones, with about four fifths occurring once and the leading ten covering 3.5% to 4%. Per the germline V gene, CDR1 is SNHLY and CDR2 is FYNNEI. The CDR3 consists of 14 residues. With 4 bases removed from V and 15 bases from J, the gap between germline ends came to 21 bases. The TCR comes from a human donor with HPV-associated anogenital cancer. This sequence joins TRBV2 and TRBJ1-4, with no clear D. The sequences come from blood, collected from a patient who underwent chemoradiotherapy. CDR3 nucleotides: TGTGCCAGCAGTGCCCGTATTGAAATACCTCAGATGTTTTTT. It specifies CASSARIEIPQMFF.